These T cell receptor beta chains were read from a single sample in a study of blood T cells in healthy people across ages. TCRdb re-called the 5' RACE reads with MiXCR, one entry per CDR3 protein. The sample includes 800,000 to 950,000 distinct CDR3 sequences, roughly 28% seen only once; the top ten take approximately 10%. The data were also submitted as part of a second study, on T cells of mothers and their children.

Sequenced material: blood. These receptors all come from a woman in her 40s in good health. The CDR3 runs from the conserved cysteine through the conserved F or W. The D gene is left open where the match is weak. Not every row has a clone size; where given, it reads once, few, many or a size class.

TRBJ2-5 TRBV2 NA 15 NA TGTGCCAGCGGGTTAACAGGGCCGTACCAAGAGACCCAGTACTTC CASGLTGPYQETQYF
TRBJ1-2 TRBV20-1 few 13 NA TGCAGTGCCAGGGACCGATTTAACTATGGCTACACCTTC CSARDRFNYGYTF
TRBJ1-5 TRBV2 few 14 NA TGTGCCAGCAGTGAAGGGGCGGTCAATCAGCCCCAGCATTTT CASSEGAVNQPQHF
TRBJ2-2 TRBV13 few 17 NA TGTGCCGGCAGCGGCCCCGGAGACACACCGAACACCGGGGAGCTGTTTTTT CAGSGPGDTPNTGELFF
TRBJ2-2 TRBV20-1 NA 17 TRBD1 TGCAGTGCTAGAGATGGTCGGACAGGGGGCTGGGCCGGGGAGCTGTTTTTT CSARDGRTGGWAGELFF
TRBJ2-1 TRBV30 NA 13 NA TGCGCCAAGGGGGGCCTAGCCTGCAGTGAGCAGTTCTTC CAKGGLACSEQFF
TRBJ1-2 TRBV5-6 many 15 TRBD1 TGTGCCAGCAGCTTCGGTTGGGTCAGGGGGTCTGGCTACACCTTC CASSFGWVRGSGYTF
TRBJ2-3 TRBV7-2 NA 17 TRBD2 TGTGCCAGCAGCTTAGTCTGGCGGGGGGGCTTTGGAGATACGCAGTATTTT CASSLVWRGGFGDTQYF
TRBJ1-1 TRBV4-1 NA 12 NA TGCGCCAGCAGCCATGGAACAGGGACTGCTTTCTTT CASSHGTGTAFF
TRBJ1-2 TRBV20-1 NA 12 NA TGCAGGGCTAGCCCGGATCGGGACGGCTACACCTTC CRASPDRDGYTF
TRBJ2-7 TRBV24-1 many 14 NA TGTGCCACCAGTGCAGAGGCGAGCTCCTACGAGCAGTACTTC CATSAEASSYEQYF
TRBJ1-3 TRBV20-1 NA 14 NA TGCAGCGCACGGGGGCCGGGGTCTGGAAACACCATATATTTT CSARGPGSGNTIYF
TRBJ1-2 TRBV29-1 few 14 NA TGCAGCGTTGAAGTCCCGGACAGTGACTATGGCTACACCTTC CSVEVPDSDYGYTF
TRBJ1-6 TRBV15 NA 12 NA TGTGCCACCAGCTTGGGCACCTCACCCCTCCACTTT CATSLGTSPLHF
TRBJ1-3 TRBV7-9 NA 15 NA TGTGCCAGCAGTTTCCGACAGAACTCTGGAAACACCATATATTTT CASSFRQNSGNTIYF
TRBJ2-1 TRBV24-1 few 15 NA TGTGCCACCAGTGACGCGACACTCTCCTACAATGAGCAGTTCTTC CATSDATLSYNEQFF
TRBJ2-3 TRBV7-9 few 20 TRBD2 TGTGCCAGCAGCCGGGGCTGGATCCCCCGGACTAGCGGAATTAAAGATACGCAGTATTTT CASSRGWIPRTSGIKDTQYF
TRBJ2-1 TRBV20-1 NA 14 NA TGCAGTGCTAGATCCCGGTTCTCCTACAATGAGCAGTTCTTC CSARSRFSYNEQFF
TRBJ2-7 TRBV7-9 NA 15 TRBD2 TGTGCCAGCAGGAACGGAGGACTAGCCTTTGGGGAGCAGTACTTC CASRNGGLAFGEQYF
TRBJ2-4 TRBV24-1 few 15 TRBD1 TGTGCCACCAGTGACCCCAGGGGGCCCAACAATGAGCAGTACTTC CATSDPRGPNNEQYF
TRBJ2-4 TRBV18 NA 18 TRBD1 TGTGCCAGCAAGCCCGGGACAGGGGGCTTCCCAGCCAAAAACATTCAGTACTTC CASKPGTGGFPAKNIQYF
TRBJ2-3 TRBV5-1 NA 15 NA TGCGCCAGCAGCCATGGGGGGCCTGACTTAAATACGCAGTATTTT CASSHGGPDLNTQYF